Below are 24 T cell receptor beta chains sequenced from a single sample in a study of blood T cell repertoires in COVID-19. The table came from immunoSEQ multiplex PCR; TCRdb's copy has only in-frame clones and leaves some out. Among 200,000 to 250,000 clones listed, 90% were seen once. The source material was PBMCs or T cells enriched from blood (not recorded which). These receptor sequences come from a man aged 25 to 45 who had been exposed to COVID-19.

DNA of the CDR3: TGTGCCAGCAGTCTGGACAGGGATGGCTACACCTTC. Residues: CASSLDRDGYTF. The chain carries TRBV2 and TRBJ1-2; 8 nucleotides align to TRBD1. Germline V lookup: CDR1 SNHLY, CDR2 FYNNEI. J lost 6 bases, V lost 5 bases, and 2 bases had no gene match. The CDR3 covers 12 residues.

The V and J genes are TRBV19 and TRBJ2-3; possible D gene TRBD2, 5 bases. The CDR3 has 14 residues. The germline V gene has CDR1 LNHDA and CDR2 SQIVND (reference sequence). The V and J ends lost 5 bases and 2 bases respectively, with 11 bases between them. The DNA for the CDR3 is TGTGCCAGTAGTCCCCGGGGTCCCACAGATACGCAGTATTTT. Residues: CASSPRGPTDTQYF.

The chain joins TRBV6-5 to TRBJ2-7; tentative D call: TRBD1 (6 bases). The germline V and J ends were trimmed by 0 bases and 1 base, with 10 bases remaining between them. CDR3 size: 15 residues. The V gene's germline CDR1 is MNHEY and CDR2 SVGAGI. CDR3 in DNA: TGTGCCAGCAGTTACTCCCCGACAGGTTCCTACGAGCAGTACTTC. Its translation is CASSYSPTGSYEQYF.

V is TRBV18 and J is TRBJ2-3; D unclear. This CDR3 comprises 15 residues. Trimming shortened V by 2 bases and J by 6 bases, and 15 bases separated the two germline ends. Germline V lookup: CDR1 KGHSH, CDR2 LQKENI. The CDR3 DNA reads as TGTGCCAGCTCACCATTTTATCAGGTCTCCGATACGCAGTATTTT. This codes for CASSPFYQVSDTQYF.

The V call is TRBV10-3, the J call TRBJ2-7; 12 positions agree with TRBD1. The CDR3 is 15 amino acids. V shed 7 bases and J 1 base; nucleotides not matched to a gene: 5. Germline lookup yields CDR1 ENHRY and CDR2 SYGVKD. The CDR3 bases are TGTGCCATCATGGGACAGGGGGCAATGTCCTACGAGCAGTACTTC. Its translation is CAIMGQGAMSYEQYF.

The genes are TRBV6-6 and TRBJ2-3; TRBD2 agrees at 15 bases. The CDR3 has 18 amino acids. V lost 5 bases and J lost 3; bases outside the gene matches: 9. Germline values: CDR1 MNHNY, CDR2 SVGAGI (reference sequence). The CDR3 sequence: CASSPGTSGGPRTDTQYF. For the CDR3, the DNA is TGTGCCAGCAGTCCGGGGACTAGCGGGGGGCCTAGGACAGATACGCAGTATTTT.

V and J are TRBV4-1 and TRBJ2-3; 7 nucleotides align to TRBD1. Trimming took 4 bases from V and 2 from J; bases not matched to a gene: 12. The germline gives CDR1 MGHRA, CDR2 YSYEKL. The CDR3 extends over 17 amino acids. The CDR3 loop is CASSPFQGTEYTDTQYF. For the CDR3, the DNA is TGCGCCAGCAGCCCCTTTCAAGGGACAGAATACACAGATACGCAGTATTTT.

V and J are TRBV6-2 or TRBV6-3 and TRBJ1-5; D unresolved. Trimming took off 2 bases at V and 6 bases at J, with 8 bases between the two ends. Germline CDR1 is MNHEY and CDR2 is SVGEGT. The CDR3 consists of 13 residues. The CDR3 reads CASSYTSSQPQHF. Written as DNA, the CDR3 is TGTGCCAGCAGTTACACATCGTCTCAGCCCCAGCATTTT.

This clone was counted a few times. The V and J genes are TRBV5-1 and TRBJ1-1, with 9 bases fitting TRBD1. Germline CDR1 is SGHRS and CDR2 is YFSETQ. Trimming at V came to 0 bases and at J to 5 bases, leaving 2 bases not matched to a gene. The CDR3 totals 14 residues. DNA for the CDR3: TGCGCCAGCAGCTTGGGGGACAGGGAAACTGAAGCTTTCTTT. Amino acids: CASSLGDRETEAFF. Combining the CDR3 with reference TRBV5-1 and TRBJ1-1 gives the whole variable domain KAGVTQTPRYLIKTRGQQVTLSCSPISGHRSVSWYQQTPGQGLQFLFEYFSETQRNKGNFPGRFSGRQFSNSRSEMNVSTLELGDSALYLCASSLGDRETEAFFGQGTRLTVV.

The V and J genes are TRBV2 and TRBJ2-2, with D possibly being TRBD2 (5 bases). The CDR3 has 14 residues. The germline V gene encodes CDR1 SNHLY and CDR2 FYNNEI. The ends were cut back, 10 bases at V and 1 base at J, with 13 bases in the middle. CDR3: CATQRGQNTGELFF. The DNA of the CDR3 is TGTGCCACCCAAAGAGGGCAGAACACCGGGGAGCTGTTTTTT.

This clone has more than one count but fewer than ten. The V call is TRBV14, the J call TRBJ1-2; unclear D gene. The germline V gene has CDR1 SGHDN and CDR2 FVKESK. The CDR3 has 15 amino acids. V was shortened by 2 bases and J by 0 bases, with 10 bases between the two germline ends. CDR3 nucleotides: TGTGCCAGCAGCCAATTTGGCGGATCTAACTATGGCTACACCTTC. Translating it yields CASSQFGGSNYGYTF.

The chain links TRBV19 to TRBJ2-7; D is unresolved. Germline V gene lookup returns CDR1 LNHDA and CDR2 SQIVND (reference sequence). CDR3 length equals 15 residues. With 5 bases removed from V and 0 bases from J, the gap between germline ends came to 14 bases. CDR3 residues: CASSSERPGSYEQYF. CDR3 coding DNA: TGTGCCAGTAGTTCAGAGCGTCCGGGCTCCTACGAGCAGTACTTC.

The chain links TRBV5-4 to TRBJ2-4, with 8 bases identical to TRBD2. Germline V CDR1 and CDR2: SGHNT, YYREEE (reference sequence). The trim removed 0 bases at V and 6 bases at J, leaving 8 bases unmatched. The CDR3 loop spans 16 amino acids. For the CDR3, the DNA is TGTGCCAGCAGCTTGGGAGCGGGGGCCGGGGGAAACATTCAGTACTTC. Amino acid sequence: CASSLGAGAGGNIQYF. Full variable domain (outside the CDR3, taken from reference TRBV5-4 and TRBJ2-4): ETGVTQSPTHLIKTRGQQVTLRCSSQSGHNTVSWYQQALGQGPQFIFQYYREEENGRGNFPPRFSGLQFPNYSSELNVNALELDDSALYLCASSLGAGAGGNIQYFGAGTRLSVL.

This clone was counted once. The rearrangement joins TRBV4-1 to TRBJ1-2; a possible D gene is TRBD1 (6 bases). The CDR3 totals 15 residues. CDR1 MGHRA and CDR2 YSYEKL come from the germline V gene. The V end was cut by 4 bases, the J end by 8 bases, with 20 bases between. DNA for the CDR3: TGCGCCAGCAGCCCGAGAGCGGACAGAGCAGGGGGCTACACCTTC. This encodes CASSPRADRAGGYTF.

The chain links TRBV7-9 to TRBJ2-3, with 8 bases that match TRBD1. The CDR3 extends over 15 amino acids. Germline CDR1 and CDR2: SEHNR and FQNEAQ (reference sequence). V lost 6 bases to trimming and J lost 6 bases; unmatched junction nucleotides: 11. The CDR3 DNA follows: TGTGCCAGCAGGCTACTACAGGGGGGTAGGGATACGCAGTATTTT. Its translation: CASRLLQGGRDTQYF.

The CDR3 sequence is CSAAREGPQHF. The CDR3 nucleotides are TGCAGTGCCGCCCGTGAGGGGCCCCAGCATTTT. This rearrangement joins TRBV20-1 to TRBJ1-5, with D hard to call. The germline V and J ends were trimmed by 6 bases and 9 bases, with 12 bases remaining between them. The CDR3 has 11 amino acids. CDR1 and CDR2 (germline): DFQATT, SNEGSKA (reference sequence).

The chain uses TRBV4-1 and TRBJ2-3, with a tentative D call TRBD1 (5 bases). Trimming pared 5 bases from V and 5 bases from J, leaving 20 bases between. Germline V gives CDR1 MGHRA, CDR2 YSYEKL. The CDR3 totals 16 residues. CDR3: CASSAQLWGRGDTQYF. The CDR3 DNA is TGCGCCAGCAGCGCGCAGTTGTGGGGCCGAGGAGATACGCAGTATTTT.

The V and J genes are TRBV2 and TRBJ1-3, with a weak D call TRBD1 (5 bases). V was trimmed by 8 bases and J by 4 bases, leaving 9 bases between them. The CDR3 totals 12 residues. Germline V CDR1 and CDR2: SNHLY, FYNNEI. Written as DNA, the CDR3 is TGTGCCAGCGGACAAAACGGAAACACCATATATTTT. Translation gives CASGQNGNTIYF.

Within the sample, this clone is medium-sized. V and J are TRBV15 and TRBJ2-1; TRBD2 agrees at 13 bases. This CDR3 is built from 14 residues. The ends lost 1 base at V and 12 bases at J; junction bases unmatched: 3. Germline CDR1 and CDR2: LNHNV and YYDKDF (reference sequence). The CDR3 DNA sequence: TGTGCCACCAGCAGAGGACTAGCGGGGGGCGGGCAGTTCTTC. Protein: CATSRGLAGGGQFF.

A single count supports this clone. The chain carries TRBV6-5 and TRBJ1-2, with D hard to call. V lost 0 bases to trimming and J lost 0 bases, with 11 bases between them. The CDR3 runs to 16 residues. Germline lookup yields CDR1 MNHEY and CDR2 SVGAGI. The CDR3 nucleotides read TGTGCCAGCAGTTACTCGCTGAAGGGAGCTAACTATGGCTACACCTTC. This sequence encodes CASSYSLKGANYGYTF.

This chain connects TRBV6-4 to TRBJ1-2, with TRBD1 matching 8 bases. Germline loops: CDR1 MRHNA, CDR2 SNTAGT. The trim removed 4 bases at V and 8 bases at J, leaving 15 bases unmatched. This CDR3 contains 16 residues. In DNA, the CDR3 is TGTGCCAGCAGTGCCGGACAGGGAGTACCTATGGGCGGCTACACCTTC. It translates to CASSAGQGVPMGGYTF.

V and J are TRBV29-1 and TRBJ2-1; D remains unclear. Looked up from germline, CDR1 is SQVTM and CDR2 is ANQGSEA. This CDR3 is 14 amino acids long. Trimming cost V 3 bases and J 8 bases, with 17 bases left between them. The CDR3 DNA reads TGCAGCGTTGACTACTCTGGCACGGGTGATGAGCAGTTCTTC. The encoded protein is CSVDYSGTGDEQFF.

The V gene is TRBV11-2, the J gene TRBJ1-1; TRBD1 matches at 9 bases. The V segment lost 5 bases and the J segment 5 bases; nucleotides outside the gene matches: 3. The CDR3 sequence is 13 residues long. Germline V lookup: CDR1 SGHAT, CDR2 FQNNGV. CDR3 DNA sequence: TGTGCCAGCAGCGTCGACAGGGGGACTGAAGCTTTCTTT. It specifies CASSVDRGTEAFF.

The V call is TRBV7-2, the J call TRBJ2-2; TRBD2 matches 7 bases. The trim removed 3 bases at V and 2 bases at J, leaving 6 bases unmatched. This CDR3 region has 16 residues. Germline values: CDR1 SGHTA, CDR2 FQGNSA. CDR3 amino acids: CASSLTGLRNTGELFF. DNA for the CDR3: TGTGCCAGCAGCTTGACGGGACTACGAAACACCGGGGAGCTGTTTTTT.